The rows below give T cell receptor beta chains drawn from one sample of a study of regulatory T cells in long-lasting Graves disease. Each CDR3 protein is one row after TCRdb ran MiXCR on the multiplex PCR reads. The sample consists of 650,000 to 850,000 distinct CDR3 sequences, about 32% of them appearing once. Sample: peripheral blood mononuclear cells (PBMCs), taken when the disease was refractory, from a patient treated with antithyroid drugs. These receptors were collected from a female donor with Graves disease. Each CDR3 is given with its conserved first and last residue. The D gene is left open where the match is weak. Some rows mark clone size as missing; the rest say once, few, many or name a class of expanded clone.

>.|TRBV29-1|TRBJ1-5|.|12
TGCAGCGTAGATGACGGCAATCAGCCCCAGCATTTT
CSVDDGNQPQHF
>.|TRBV11-2|TRBJ2-7|.|16
TGTGCCAGCAGCTTAGTGGGCGGTACTGGGGGCTACGAGCAGTACTTC
CASSLVGGTGGYEQYF
>TRBD2|TRBV19|TRBJ2-1|few|16
TGTGCCAGTAGTATTTCTAGCGGGAGTTCCTACAATGAGCAGTTCTTC
CASSISSGSSYNEQFF
>.|TRBV7-3|TRBJ1-4|.|19
TGTGCCAGCATCCCGACCCCCTATCTAAAGGACAGCCGGAATGAAAAACTGTTTTTT
CASIPTPYLKDSRNEKLFF
>TRBD1|TRBV2|TRBJ1-2|many|13
TGTGCCAGCAGTGGGGACAGGGACTATGGCTACACCTTC
CASSGDRDYGYTF
>.|TRBV27|TRBJ1-5|few|17
TGTGCCAGCAGTTTATTATCGGGGGGTCCCAGCAATCAGCCCCAGCATTTT
CASSLLSGGPSNQPQHF
>.|TRBV9|TRBJ1-2|few|14
TGTGCCAGCAGCGTAGGCAGGACCTTCGATGGCTACACCTTC
CASSVGRTFDGYTF
>.|TRBV27|TRBJ2-1|.|14
TGTGCCAGCAGTAGCGGATACTCCTACAATGAGCAGTTCTTC
CASSSGYSYNEQFF
>TRBD1|TRBV20-1|TRBJ2-7|.|14
TGCAGTGCTAGAGTCGGGGGACAGGACTACGAGCAGTACTTC
CSARVGGQDYEQYF
>TRBD1|TRBV12-3/TRBV12-4|TRBJ2-7|.|15
TGTGCCAGCAGTGCCCAGACAGGGCAACCCTACGAGCAGTACTTC
CASSAQTGQPYEQYF
>TRBD2|TRBV20-1|TRBJ2-7|.|12
TGCAGTGCTAGTTCGAGCGGGAGAGAGCAGTACTTC
CSASSSGREQYF
>.|TRBV2|TRBJ1-3|few|12
TGTGCCAGCAGAGCCCCCCGAAACACCATATATTTT
CASRAPRNTIYF
>.|TRBV6-1|TRBJ2-7|.|14
TGTGCCAGCAGTGAATTAGGGTGGACAGACGAGCAGTACTTC
CASSELGWTDEQYF
>.|TRBV19|TRBJ1-1|.|12
TGTGCCAGTAGTATGGACAGAACTGAAGCTTTCTTT
CASSMDRTEAFF
>.|TRBV5-1|TRBJ1-1|few|13
TGCGCCAGCAGCTTGGCGGTCCACACTGAAGCTTTCTTT
CASSLAVHTEAFF
>.|TRBV2|TRBJ2-1|.|13
TGTGCCAGCAGTCCACGAACCGACAATGAGCAGTTCTTC
CASSPRTDNEQFF
>TRBD1|TRBV6-5|TRBJ1-2|many|14
TGTGCCAGCAGTTACGGACAGGATTACTATGGCTACACCTTC
CASSYGQDYYGYTF
>TRBD2|TRBV12-3/TRBV12-4|TRBJ2-2|.|16
TGTGCCAGCAGTTTAGCCGCGGGAGGATCCCCCGGGGAGCTGTTTTTT
CASSLAAGGSPGELFF
>.|TRBV7-9|TRBJ1-6|.|14
TGTGCCAGCAGCTTAACCGGGGCTAGTTCACCCCTCCACTTT
CASSLTGASSPLHF
>.|TRBV28|TRBJ1-1|many|13
TGTGCCAGCTCGGGACCGCGGAACACTGAAGCTTTCTTT
CASSGPRNTEAFF
>.|TRBV7-9|TRBJ1-1|.|14
TGTGCCAGCAACAACCTCATGGGGGGCACTGAAGCTTTCTTT
CASNNLMGGTEAFF
>.|TRBV2|TRBJ1-5|many|15
TGTGCCAGCAGTGAAGCACAAAATAGCAATCAGCCCCAGCATTTT
CASSEAQNSNQPQHF
>.|TRBV20-1|TRBJ1-5|.|16
TGCAGTGCTAGAGATCCAATCAGTACCGGGATAAAGCCCCAGCATTTT
CSARDPISTGIKPQHF
>.|TRBV27|TRBJ1-1|few|14
TGTGCCAGCAGTTTATCTGGGGGCCTCACTGAAGCTTTCTTT
CASSLSGGLTEAFF
>.|TRBV2|TRBJ1-2|many|13
TGTGCCAGCAGTGAGGGGCAGCACTATGGCTACACCTTC
CASSEGQHYGYTF
>TRBD1|TRBV6-1|TRBJ1-2|many|13
TGTGCCAGCAGTACAGGGACAGGTCTAGGCTACACCTTC
CASSTGTGLGYTF
>.|TRBV6-1|TRBJ1-1|many|13
TGTGCCAGCAGAATGGGGGTGAACACTGAAGCTTTCTTT
CASRMGVNTEAFF
>.|TRBV27|TRBJ1-2|many|15
TGTGCCAGCAGGACCCTCGGGTTACAGGGCTATGGCTACACCTTC
CASRTLGLQGYGYTF
>.|TRBV2|TRBJ1-4|.|14
TGTGCCAGCAGTCAGGGGCTAGAGTTTGAAAAACTGTTTTTT
CASSQGLEFEKLFF
>TRBD1|TRBV7-9|TRBJ1-1|.|16
TGTGCCAGCAGCGCAAGGGACAGGGGTCTCGGGACTGAAGCTTTCTTT
CASSARDRGLGTEAFF
>.|TRBV12-3/TRBV12-4|TRBJ1-2|few|12
TGTGCCAGCAGTTTCCGGGCCTATGGCTACACCTTC
CASSFRAYGYTF
>.|TRBV6-2/TRBV6-3|TRBJ2-5|few|13
TGTGCCAGCAGTTACCACGTTGAAGAGACCCAGTACTTC
CASSYHVEETQYF
>.|TRBV20-1|TRBJ1-1|once|14
TGCAGTGCCTCATCAGGGCGAATGAACACTGAAGCTTTCTTT
CSASSGRMNTEAFF
>TRBD1|TRBV12-3/TRBV12-4|TRBJ2-7|.|14
TGTGCCAGCAGTTTTGAGACAGGGGCCTACGAGCAGTACTTC
CASSFETGAYEQYF
>TRBD2|TRBV6-1|TRBJ2-7|.|18
TGTGCCAGCAGCCCGTCCCCTACGCGCGCGGGAGTTGGCAACGAGCAGTACTTC
CASSPSPTRAGVGNEQYF
>.|TRBV28|TRBJ1-2|few|16
TGTGCCAGCAGCACCCCCCCTACAGGGTCTTTCTATGGCTACACCTTC
CASSTPPTGSFYGYTF
>TRBD2|TRBV12-3/TRBV12-4|TRBJ2-3|.|15
TGTGCCAGCGGGCTAGGGACTAGAGGCACAGATACGCAGTATTTT
CASGLGTRGTDTQYF
>.|TRBV29-1|TRBJ1-2|few|16
TGCAGCGTTGTAACATTCAGGACAGTGCCCCTTTATGGCTACACCTTC
CSVVTFRTVPLYGYTF
>.|TRBV7-3|TRBJ1-1|.|13
TGTGCCAGCAGCGACGCCTTGAACACTGAAGCTTTCTTT
CASSDALNTEAFF